One sample yielded the 30 T cell receptor beta chains listed below, sequenced in a study of T cell responses to AZD1222 COVID-19 vaccine. Assay: immunoSEQ multiplex PCR; the TCRdb copy retains only in-frame clones and omits some. The repertoire has roughly 100,000 clones, 70% to 90% of them found once; the top ten carry around 2.3%. This specimen consisted of peripheral blood, obtained on day 0 of AZD1222 vaccination. Receptor source: an adult in good health.

The chain joins TRBV6-5 to TRBJ2-1; 7 bases align to TRBD2. Germline lookup yields CDR1 MNHEY and CDR2 SVGAGI. There are 15 residues in the CDR3. The V segment lost 7 bases and the J segment 2 bases; nucleotides outside the gene matches: 8. The CDR3 region is CASNLERGPYNEQFF. The CDR3 DNA is TGTGCCAGCAACCTAGAGCGGGGCCCCTACAATGAGCAGTTCTTC.

The genes are TRBV2 and TRBJ2-4; D gene uncertain. The germline gives CDR1 SNHLY, CDR2 FYNNEI. The CDR3 totals 14 residues. Trimming cost V 4 bases and J 2 bases, with 9 bases left between them. CDR3 coding DNA: TGTGCCAGCAGTGGGATCCAGACCAAAAACATTCAGTACTTC. It specifies CASSGIQTKNIQYF.

This sequence joins TRBV6-6 and TRBJ2-1; D not resolved. The CDR3 covers 11 residues. The V gene's germline CDR1 is MNHNY and CDR2 SVGAGI (reference sequence). V lost 6 bases and J lost 10, with 10 bases in between. In DNA form, the CDR3 reads TGTGCCAGCAGCCGCCAGGTGGAGCAGTTCTTC. Translating gives CASSRQVEQFF.

The chain is built from TRBV5-5 and TRBJ1-1; D is uncertain. This CDR3 contains 14 residues. Germline-derived CDR1 and CDR2 are SGHKS and YYEKEE (reference sequence). V lost 1 base and J 1 base, leaving 8 bases between the germline ends. CDR3 sequence: CASSLIGQNTEAFF. The CDR3 DNA is TGTGCCAGCAGCTTGATCGGCCAGAACACTGAAGCTTTCTTT. Filled out from reference TRBV5-5 and TRBJ1-1, the complete variable domain reads DAGVTQSPTHLIKTRGQQVTLRCSPISGHKSVSWYQQVLGQGPQFIFQYYEKEERGRGNFPDRFSARQFPNYSSELNVNALLLGDSALYLCASSLIGQNTEAFFGQGTRLTVV.

The CDR3 region is CATLAPGGKAFF. The DNA of the CDR3 is TGTGCCACCCTCGCCCCAGGGGGTAAAGCTTTCTTT. The rearrangement joins TRBV28 to TRBJ1-1; 7 positions match TRBD1. The CDR3 length is 12 residues. V was pared by 10 bases and J by 9 bases, with 11 bases of the junction left unmatched. In germline, CDR1 is MDHEN, CDR2 SYDVKM.

This clone has only one observation. This chain links TRBV5-1 with TRBJ2-3; maybe TRBD1 (6 bases). The CDR3 has 14 residues. Germline-derived CDR1 and CDR2 are SGHRS and YFSETQ. Trimming took off 5 bases at V and 4 bases at J, with 14 bases between the two ends. The CDR3 loop is CASRNQQGADTQYF. The CDR3 DNA reads TGCGCCAGCAGAAATCAACAGGGCGCAGATACGCAGTATTTT.

The chain links TRBV3-1 (or the pseudogene TRBV3-2) to TRBJ2-7; D not certain. Germline values: CDR1 LGHDT, CDR2 YNNKEL (reference sequence). This CDR3 spans 13 amino acids. V was trimmed by 1 base and J by 8 bases, leaving 12 bases between them. The CDR3 DNA reads TGTGCCAGCAGCCAAGGAGCTGGTACCAAGCAGTACTTC. It specifies CASSQGAGTKQYF.

The chain carries TRBV12-5 and TRBJ1-1, with D unresolved. Germline V lookup: CDR1 LGHNT, CDR2 FRNRAP. CDR3 length: 15 residues. Between the trimmed V and J ends, which lost 1 base and 10 bases, there was a span of 19 bases. For the CDR3, the DNA is TGTGCTAGTGGTTTGGCTACCGGAGGAGATACCGTAGCTTTCTTT. Amino acid sequence: CASGLATGGDTVAFF.

The chain has TRBV5-5 and TRBJ2-2; D ambiguous. Trimming stripped 3 bases from V and 7 bases from J, with 16 bases between. Germline V gives CDR1 SGHKS, CDR2 YYEKEE (reference sequence). The CDR3 is 15 amino acids. CDR3 sequence (DNA): TGTGCCAGCAGCTCAATGTGGCGGTCGGGCGGGGAGCTGTTTTTT. Protein: CASSSMWRSGGELFF. The whole variable domain, remainder taken from reference TRBV5-5 and TRBJ2-2, is DAGVTQSPTHLIKTRGQQVTLRCSPISGHKSVSWYQQVLGQGPQFIFQYYEKEERGRGNFPDRFSARQFPNYSSELNVNALLLGDSALYLCASSSMWRSGGELFFGEGSRLTVL.

The chain is built from TRBV27 and TRBJ2-7; 7 bases match TRBD2. Germline V lookup: CDR1 MNHEY, CDR2 SMNVEV (reference sequence). The ends lost 8 bases at V and 5 bases at J; junction bases unmatched: 3. The CDR3 runs to 11 residues. The chain's CDR3 is CASWGGDEQYF. The CDR3, as DNA: TGTGCCAGCTGGGGGGGGGACGAGCAGTACTTC.

This chain joins TRBV2 and TRBJ2-1; 10 bases align to TRBD2. V shed 7 bases, J shed 4 bases, and the junction held 1 base outside the gene matches. CDR1 and CDR2 (germline): SNHLY, FYNNEI. This CDR3 is 13 amino acids long. The DNA for the CDR3 is TGTGCCAGCACTAGCGGGAGTTACAATGAGCAGTTCTTC. Translated: CASTSGSYNEQFF.

The V gene is TRBV9, the J gene TRBJ2-1; D is unresolved. Deletions cut 3 bases from V and 3 bases from J, with 7 bases between. Germline V gene data show CDR1 as SGDLS and CDR2 as YYNGEE. The CDR3 has 13 residues. The CDR3 sequence: CASSADLYNEQFF. The CDR3 DNA reads as TGTGCCAGCAGCGCCGACCTCTACAATGAGCAGTTCTTC.

V is TRBV5-1 and J is TRBJ2-5; D remains ambiguous. V was clipped by 3 bases and J by 5 bases, with 14 bases between them. Germline CDR1 is SGHRS and CDR2 is YFSETQ. The CDR3 totals 14 residues. CDR3 in amino acids: CASSSTKARETQYF. The DNA for the CDR3 is TGCGCCAGCAGCTCGACGAAGGCGCGGGAGACCCAGTACTTC.

The sample holds one count of this clone. V gene TRBV27 combines with J gene TRBJ1-6; TRBD1 aligns across 7 bases. The CDR3 totals 13 residues. The V gene end was trimmed by 6 bases and the J gene end by 10 bases; junction bases not matched to a gene: 6. From germline, CDR1 is MNHEY and CDR2 SMNVEV (reference sequence). CDR3: CASRYTGDSPLHF. The CDR3, as DNA: TGTGCCAGCAGGTATACAGGGGACTCACCCCTCCACTTT.

This clone occurred once. V usage is TRBV28 and J usage is TRBJ2-7, with a weak D call TRBD2 (6 bases). Trimming shortened V by 3 bases and J by 7 bases, and 19 bases separated the two germline ends. CDR1 and CDR2 from the germline V gene are MDHEN and SYDVKM. This CDR3 spans 15 amino acids. CDR3 DNA: TGTGCCAGCAGTTTGGGTGGCGGGAACCTTCAAGAGCAGTACTTC. Its protein product is CASSLGGGNLQEQYF.

The DNA for the CDR3 is TGTGCCAGCAGCCCCGTGGGGACCCAGTACTTC. Translated: CASSPVGTQYF. The rearrangement uses TRBV7-9 and TRBJ2-5; the D is unclear. Trimming pared 5 bases from V and 7 bases from J, leaving 8 bases between. The germline V gene encodes CDR1 SEHNR and CDR2 FQNEAQ (reference sequence). The CDR3 spans 11 residues.

The chain joins TRBV6-1 to TRBJ1-4; D is possibly TRBD1 (5 bases). Germline CDR1 and CDR2: MNHNS and SASEGT. Between the trimmed V and J ends, which lost 3 bases and 4 bases, there was a span of 9 bases. The CDR3 consists of 14 residues. CDR3 sequence reads: CASSDRGGNEKLFF. CDR3 coding DNA: TGTGCCAGCAGTGATCGGGGGGGTAATGAAAAACTGTTTTTT.

In its sample, this clone was seen once. V gene TRBV10-1 combines with J gene TRBJ2-1; 14 nucleotides agree with TRBD2. This CDR3 spans 17 amino acids. With 2 bases clipped from V and 7 bases from J, the junction kept 7 bases outside the gene matches. CDR1 is WNHNN, CDR2 SYGVQD, per germline (reference sequence). CDR3 in DNA: TGCGCCAGCAGTGAGGCCCAGACTAGCGGGAGGGTAAATGAGCAGTTCTTC. Its translation is CASSEAQTSGRVNEQFF.

The chain combines TRBV10-3 with TRBJ2-7, with 13 bases fitting TRBD2. After removal of 7 bases from V and 5 bases from J, the junction contained 5 bases not matched to a gene. Germline V gene sequence: CDR1 ENHRY, CDR2 SYGVKD. CDR3 length: 14 residues. The CDR3 protein is CAITGLAGVDEQYF. Here the CDR3 DNA reads TGTGCCATCACCGGACTAGCGGGAGTGGACGAGCAGTACTTC.

The V gene is TRBV28, the J gene TRBJ1-1, with D uncertain. The V gene lost 6 bases and the J gene lost 1 base, with 9 bases spanning the gap. The V gene's germline CDR1 is MDHEN and CDR2 SYDVKM. The CDR3 is made up of 13 amino acids. CDR3 sequence: CASRGTANTEAFF. In nucleotides, the CDR3 is TGTGCCAGCAGAGGTACAGCGAACACTGAAGCTTTCTTT.

The V call is TRBV2, the J call TRBJ2-1, with D unresolved. Trimming removed 6 bases at V and 7 bases at J, with 4 bases between. Germline values: CDR1 SNHLY, CDR2 FYNNEI. This CDR3 comprises 10 residues. CDR3 sequence (DNA): TGTGCCAGCAGGGCTAATGAGCAGTTCTTC. Translation: CASRANEQFF.

The J gene is TRBJ1-5, the V gene TRBV12-3 or TRBV12-4; D is unresolved. This CDR3 has 12 amino acids. The V and J ends lost 3 bases and 4 bases respectively, with 4 bases between them. As DNA, the CDR3 is TGTGCCAGCAGTTTTTCTAATCAGCCCCAGCATTTT. It specifies CASSFSNQPQHF.

The V and J genes are TRBV11-2 and TRBJ1-1; D remains unclear. Germline V lookup: CDR1 SGHAT, CDR2 FQNNGV. The length of the CDR3 is 15 residues. Trimming stripped 5 bases from V and 0 bases from J, with 13 bases between. This CDR3 reads CASSRTRRMNTEAFF. CDR3 bases: TGTGCCAGCAGCCGTACCAGAAGAATGAACACTGAAGCTTTCTTT.

J is TRBJ1-3 and V is TRBV28; no firm D call. The CDR3 is 14 residues long. Germline CDR1 and CDR2: MDHEN and SYDVKM. V lost 1 base and J lost 4, with 8 bases in between. Written as DNA, the CDR3 is TGTGCCAGCAGTTTATCGCCGGTGGGAAACACCATATATTTT. This translates into CASSLSPVGNTIYF.

The CDR3 protein is CSGGRGDTQYF. The CDR3 bases are TGCAGTGGAGGCCGGGGGGATACGCAGTATTTT. V usage is TRBV20-1 and J usage is TRBJ2-3, with a possible D match to TRBD2 (6 bases). This CDR3 spans 11 amino acids. The germline V gene encodes CDR1 DFQATT and CDR2 SNEGSKA (reference sequence). Deletions cut 7 bases from V and 6 bases from J, with 11 bases between.

This rearrangement joins TRBV7-8 to TRBJ1-2; 7 bases fit TRBD1. J lost 7 bases, V lost 4 bases, and 21 bases had no gene match. CDR3 length: 18 residues. Germline V CDR1 and CDR2: SGHVS, FQNEAQ. CDR3 nucleotides: TGTGCCAGCAGCTGGCTTCGTGACGACAGGGACGATCATACTGGCTACACCTTC. It specifies CASSWLRDDRDDHTGYTF.

The chain recombines TRBV5-1 with TRBJ2-1; possible D gene TRBD1, 5 bases. Trimming pared 0 bases from V and 6 bases from J, leaving 16 bases between. Germline V CDR1 and CDR2: SGHRS, YFSETQ. This CDR3 comprises 16 residues. The DNA of the CDR3 is TGCGCCAGCAGCTTGGCACCTCAGGGTAACTCCAATGAGCAGTTCTTC. This codes for CASSLAPQGNSNEQFF.

The chain uses TRBV5-6 and TRBJ2-1; no clear D gene. Trimming stripped 4 bases from V and 6 bases from J, with 5 bases between. In germline, CDR1 is SGHDT, CDR2 YYEEEE. There are 11 residues in the CDR3. CDR3 amino acids: CASSLINEQFF. The CDR3 DNA follows: TGTGCCAGCAGCCTCATCAATGAGCAGTTCTTC.

The chain recombines TRBV27 with TRBJ1-5, with 7 bases identical to TRBD1. The ends lost 6 bases at V and 5 bases at J; junction bases unmatched: 4. This CDR3 is built from 13 residues. The germline gives CDR1 MNHEY, CDR2 SMNVEV (reference sequence). The CDR3 nucleotides are TGTGCCAGCAGCCTGGACAGGTATCAGCCCCAGCATTTT. Translating gives CASSLDRYQPQHF.

The chain recombines TRBV29-1 with TRBJ2-5; D is perhaps TRBD1 or TRBD2 (5 bases each). CDR1 SQVTM and CDR2 ANQGSEA come from the germline V gene. This CDR3 has 12 amino acids. With 4 bases removed from V and 5 bases from J, the gap between germline ends came to 11 bases. For the CDR3, the DNA is TGCAGCGTTGTACAGGCGGGCGAGACCCAGTACTTC. The encoded protein is CSVVQAGETQYF.